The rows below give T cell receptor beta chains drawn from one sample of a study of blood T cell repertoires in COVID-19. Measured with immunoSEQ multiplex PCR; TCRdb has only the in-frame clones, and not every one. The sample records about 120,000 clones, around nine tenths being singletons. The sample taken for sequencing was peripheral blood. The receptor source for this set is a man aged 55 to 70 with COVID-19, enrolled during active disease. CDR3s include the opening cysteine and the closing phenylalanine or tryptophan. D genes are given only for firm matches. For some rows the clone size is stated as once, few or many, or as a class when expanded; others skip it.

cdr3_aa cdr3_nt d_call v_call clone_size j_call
CASSLLRGNEQFF TGTGCCAGCAGCTTGCTTAGGGGCAATGAGCAGTTCTTC . TRBV5-8 . TRBJ2-1
CASSEGQGDQPQHF TGTGCCAGCAGTGAGGGACAGGGCGATCAGCCCCAGCATTTT TRBD1 TRBV6-1 . TRBJ1-5
CASSLTGGDTGELFF TGTGCCAGCAGCTTGACAGGGGGGGACACCGGGGAGCTGTTTTTT . TRBV21-1 . TRBJ2-2
CASRRTGGADTEAFF TGTGCCAGCAGGCGGACAGGGGGCGCGGACACTGAAGCTTTCTTT TRBD1 TRBV28 . TRBJ1-1
CASKLQSSYNSPLHF TGTGCCAGCAAACTTCAAAGCTCCTATAATTCACCCCTCCACTTT . TRBV6-5 . TRBJ1-6
CATIAGAGFGTQYF TGTGCCACCATAGCGGGGGCCGGCTTTGGGACCCAGTACTTC TRBD2 TRBV28 . TRBJ2-5
CASSLSAFGTKPYEQYF TGTGCCAGCAGCTTATCCGCTTTCGGGACAAAACCCTACGAGCAGTACTTC . TRBV7-8 . TRBJ2-7
CAISESSGGDNEQFF TGTGCCATCAGTGAATCTAGCGGGGGCGACAATGAGCAGTTCTTC TRBD2 TRBV10-3 . TRBJ2-1
CASSPASGGFGEQFF TGTGCCAGCTCACCAGCTAGCGGGGGATTCGGTGAGCAGTTCTTC TRBD2 TRBV18 . TRBJ2-1
CASSLSGEQGQPQHF TGCGCCAGCAGCTTGAGCGGGGAGCAGGGTCAGCCCCAGCATTTT . TRBV5-1 . TRBJ1-5
CASSLRDPTDTQYF TGTGCCAGCAGCTTGCGAGATCCCACAGATACGCAGTATTTT . TRBV5-8 . TRBJ2-3
CASSKDRGTDGYTF TGTGCCAGCAGTAAAGACAGGGGGACGGATGGCTACACCTTC TRBD1 TRBV2 once TRBJ1-2
CASSVGTANYGYTF TGTGCCAGCAGCGTAGGGACAGCTAACTATGGCTACACCTTC . TRBV9 . TRBJ1-2
CASSRSGISSGANVLTF TGCGCCAGCAGCCGGAGCGGGATTTCCTCTGGGGCCAACGTCCTGACTTTC TRBD2 TRBV5-1 . TRBJ2-6
CASRPLAGGQKEQFF TGTGCCAGCAGGCCACTAGCGGGGGGGCAGAAGGAGCAGTTCTTC TRBD2 TRBV6-5 once TRBJ2-1
CAWSVQANYGYTF TGTGCCTGGAGTGTACAGGCGAACTATGGCTACACCTTC . TRBV30 . TRBJ1-2
CASSQDNGGADTQYF TGCGCCAGCAGCCAAGATAACGGGGGGGCAGATACGCAGTATTTT TRBD2 TRBV4-3 . TRBJ2-3
CASSLGTNPYEQYF TGTGCCAGCAGTTTAGGGACAAATCCCTACGAGCAGTACTTC . TRBV27 . TRBJ2-7
CASSPSLDRMRQPQHF TGTGCCAGCAGCCCCTCGTTGGACAGGATGCGTCAGCCCCAGCATTTT TRBD1 TRBV3-1/TRBV3-2 . TRBJ1-5
CASSYRDSYGYTF TGTGCCAGCAGCTACCGGGACAGCTATGGCTACACCTTC TRBD1 TRBV28 . TRBJ1-2
CAWSVLQGRTEAFF TGTGCCTGGAGTGTATTACAGGGAAGGACTGAAGCTTTCTTT . TRBV30 . TRBJ1-1
CASSLTRGASLEPQYF TGTGCCAGCAGCTTAACGCGGGGGGCCTCTCTCGAGCCGCAGTATTTT TRBD2 TRBV11-2 . TRBJ2-3
CASSRGRQGSEKLFF TGTGCCAGCAGTAGGGGGCGACAGGGGAGTGAAAAACTGTTTTTT TRBD1 TRBV6-5 . TRBJ1-4
CASSSGTGNTEAFF TGTGCCAGCTCATCCGGGACAGGGAACACTGAAGCTTTCTTT TRBD1 TRBV18 . TRBJ1-1
CASSQDLGDSGYTF TGCGCCAGCAGCCAAGATTTGGGGGACTCTGGCTACACCTTC . TRBV4-1 once TRBJ1-2
CASSFDQAARETQYF TGTGCCAGCAGCTTCGACCAAGCGGCCAGGGAGACCCAGTACTTC . TRBV7-2 . TRBJ2-5
CASSELGSPERHTF TGTGCCAGCAGTGAATTAGGCTCCCCCGAGCGGCACACCTTC . TRBV25-1 . TRBJ1-2
CASSPGRAEAFF TGTGCCAGCAGCCCTGGGCGGGCTGAAGCTTTCTTT . TRBV3-1/TRBV3-2 . TRBJ1-1
CASTQLRQHYGYTF TGTGCCAGCACCCAATTGAGGCAGCACTATGGCTACACCTTC . TRBV6-5 . TRBJ1-2
CASSLNRGKSPLHF TGTGCCAGCAGCTTAAACAGGGGCAAATCACCCCTCCACTTT TRBD1 TRBV11-2 . TRBJ1-6
CASSQGQLNTEAFF TGCGCCAGCAGCCAGGGACAGTTGAACACTGAAGCTTTCTTT TRBD1 TRBV4-1 once TRBJ1-1
CASTTGKGTEAFF TGTGCCAGTACAACAGGGAAGGGCACTGAAGCTTTCTTT . TRBV19 . TRBJ1-1
CSIGQGDQPQHF TGCAGCATCGGACAGGGGGATCAGCCCCAGCATTTT TRBD1 TRBV29-1 . TRBJ1-5
CASSLDVTSGGTNTGELFF TGTGCCAGCAGCTTGGACGTAACTAGCGGGGGGACGAACACCGGGGAGCTGTTTTTT TRBD2 TRBV5-6 . TRBJ2-2
CASMSPYRFSDQPQHF TGTGCCAGTATGTCCCCCTACAGGTTTTCGGATCAGCCCCAGCATTTT . TRBV19 . TRBJ1-5
CASSMGQGYKNEKLFF TGTGCCAGCAGCATGGGACAGGGGTACAAAAATGAAAAACTGTTTTTT TRBD1 TRBV9 . TRBJ1-4
CASSPRSRDQPQHF TGTGCCAGTAGCCCCCGATCGAGGGATCAGCCCCAGCATTTT . TRBV19 . TRBJ1-5
CASSQDPGVSPLHF TGCGCCAGCAGCCAAGACCCAGGGGTATCGCCCCTCCACTTT . TRBV4-3 . TRBJ1-6
CASSQDTGGQDNEQFF TGCGCCAGCAGCCAAGATACGGGCGGGCAGGACAATGAGCAGTTCTTC . TRBV4-3 once TRBJ2-1
CASRPQGSYGYTF TGTGCCAGCCGTCCACAGGGATCCTATGGCTACACCTTC . TRBV25-1 . TRBJ1-2
CASSRGVQGFNYGYTF TGCGCCAGCAGTCGAGGGGTACAGGGCTTTAACTATGGCTACACCTTC . TRBV10-2 . TRBJ1-2
CASSMVGDEQFF TGTGCCAGTAGTATGGTCGGAGATGAGCAGTTCTTC . TRBV19 . TRBJ2-1
CASSPRGANTEAFF TGTGCCAGCAGCCCCAGGGGGGCAAACACTGAAGCTTTCTTT TRBD1 TRBV5-4 . TRBJ1-1
CASSSDRVGETQYF TGCGCCAGCAGCTCGGACAGGGTAGGGGAGACCCAGTACTTC TRBD1 TRBV5-1 . TRBJ2-5
CASSYSTGSSGNTIYF TGTGCCAGCAGTTACTCGACAGGGAGCTCTGGAAACACCATATATTTT TRBD1 TRBV6-5 . TRBJ1-3
CASSRDRAGDTQYF TGTGCCAGCTCACGGGACAGAGCAGGAGATACGCAGTATTTT TRBD1 TRBV7-3 . TRBJ2-3
CASSRSGVQNTEAFF TGTGCCAGCAGTAGGTCAGGGGTCCAGAACACTGAAGCTTTCTTT . TRBV6-2/TRBV6-3 few TRBJ1-1
CASRGGTSGGALETQYF TGTGCCAGCAGAGGAGGGACTAGCGGGGGAGCATTAGAGACCCAGTACTTC TRBD2 TRBV7-2 . TRBJ2-5
CASSLGPRDEQFF TGTGCCAGCAGTTTGGGGCCTCGGGATGAGCAGTTCTTC . TRBV27 . TRBJ2-1
CASMRRDSNEKLFF TGTGCCAGTATGAGAAGGGACTCTAATGAAAAACTGTTTTTT . TRBV19 once TRBJ1-4
CASSLQGPYEQYF TGTGCCAGCAGTTTACAGGGCCCCTACGAGCAGTACTTC . TRBV28 . TRBJ2-7
CASSFRGDEAFF TGTGCCAGCAGTTTCCGGGGGGATGAAGCTTTCTTT . TRBV6-2/TRBV6-3 . TRBJ1-1
CASMSSSYNEQFF TGTGCCAGCATGTCGAGCTCCTACAATGAGCAGTTCTTC . TRBV2 . TRBJ2-1